This T cell receptor (beta chain) was retrieved from a study of blood T cell repertoires in COVID-19. Overall study: From T cells, B-cell-depleted T cells, or PBMCs came the material, which was cDNA or gDNA.

This clone was observed a single time. There are 15 residues in the CDR3. V dropped 4 bases and J dropped 2 bases, with 14 bases sitting between them. The germline CDR1 and CDR2 sequences are KGHSY and FQNENV. Per the original data handling: Reference gene primer amplification gave nucleated cell count estimates. Method: immunoSEQ multiplex PCR; TCRdb's copy keeps in-frame clones and lacks some. V and J calls and clone size are given by that table; D and trimming were obtained from the DNA. The sample has fewer than 200,000 clones; 88% are singletons. Material for sequencing was peripheral blood. The rearrangement joins TRBV16 to TRBJ2-5; perhaps TRBD1 as D (5 bases). This receptor was taken from a man aged 45 to 65 who had recovered from COVID-19. The CDR3 spells CASSRIQGKQETQYF. In DNA form, the CDR3 reads TGTGCCAGCAGCCGAATTCAGGGCAAACAAGAGACCCAGTACTTC.